The following is a T cell receptor (beta chain) sequence with its context. This record belongs to a study of radiation and T cells in renal cell carcinoma. The data were produced by immunoSEQ multiplex PCR, yet TCRdb's version contains in-frame clones alone and is incomplete. The table records approximately 94,000 clones, over 75% of them present only once. Unmatched junction bases numbered 15, after V lost 3 bases and J lost 2 bases. Per germline, CDR1 KGHSH and CDR2 LQKENI. The CDR3 extends over 19 amino acids. Regarding time point: baseline pretreatment blood. This sample's treatment: 15 Gy SBRT to primary tumor, nephrectomy 4 weeks later.

The V gene is TRBV18, the J gene TRBJ2-7, with 11 positions matching TRBD2. The sample was blood, taken from a patient whose treatment included radiotherapy and nephrectomy. This TCR was sampled from a man in his 60s with renal cell carcinoma. CDR3 nucleotides: TGTGCCAGCTCACCCCACAGGCTACAGGGGACTAGCGGCCCCTACGAGCAGTACTTC. Protein: CASSPHRLQGTSGPYEQYF. Combining the CDR3 with reference TRBV18 and TRBJ2-7 gives the whole variable domain NAGVMQNPRHLVRRRGQEARLRCSPMKGHSHVYWYRQLPEEGLKFMVYLQKENIIDESGMPKERFSAEFPKEGPSILRIQQVVRGDSAAYFCASSPHRLQGTSGPYEQYFGPGTRLTVT.